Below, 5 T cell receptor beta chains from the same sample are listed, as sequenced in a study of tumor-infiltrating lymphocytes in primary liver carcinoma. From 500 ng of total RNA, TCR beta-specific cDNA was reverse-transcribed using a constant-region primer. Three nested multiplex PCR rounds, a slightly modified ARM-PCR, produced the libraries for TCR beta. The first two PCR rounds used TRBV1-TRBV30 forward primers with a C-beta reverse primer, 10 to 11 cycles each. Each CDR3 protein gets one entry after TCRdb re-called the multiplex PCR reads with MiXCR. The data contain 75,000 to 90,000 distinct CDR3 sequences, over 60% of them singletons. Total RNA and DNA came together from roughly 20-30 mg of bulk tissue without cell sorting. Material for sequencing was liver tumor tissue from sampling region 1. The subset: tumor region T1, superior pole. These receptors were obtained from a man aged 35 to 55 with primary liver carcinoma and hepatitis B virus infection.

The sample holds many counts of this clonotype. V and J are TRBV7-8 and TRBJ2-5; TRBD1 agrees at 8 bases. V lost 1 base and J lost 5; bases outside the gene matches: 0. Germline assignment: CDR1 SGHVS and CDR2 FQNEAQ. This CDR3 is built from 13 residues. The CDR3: CASSLDRGETQYF. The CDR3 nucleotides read TGTGCCAGCAGCTTAGACAGGGGGGAGACCCAGTACTTC.

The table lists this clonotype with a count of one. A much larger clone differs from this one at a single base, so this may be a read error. The CDR3 bases are TGTGTCTGGAGTGTACGGTCTAGCGGGTACCAAGAGACCCAGTACTTC. It translates to CVWSVRSSGYQETQYF. V and J are TRBV30 and TRBJ2-5, with 8 bases that match TRBD2. The germline V gene encodes CDR1 GTSNPN and CDR2 SVGIG (reference sequence). This CDR3 contains 16 residues.

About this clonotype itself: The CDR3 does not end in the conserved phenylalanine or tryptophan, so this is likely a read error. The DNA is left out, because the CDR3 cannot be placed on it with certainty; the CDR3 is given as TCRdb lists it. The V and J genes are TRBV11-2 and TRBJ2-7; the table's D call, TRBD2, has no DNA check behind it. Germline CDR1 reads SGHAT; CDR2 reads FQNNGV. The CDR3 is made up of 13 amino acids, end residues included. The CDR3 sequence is CASSLSKLASQHS.

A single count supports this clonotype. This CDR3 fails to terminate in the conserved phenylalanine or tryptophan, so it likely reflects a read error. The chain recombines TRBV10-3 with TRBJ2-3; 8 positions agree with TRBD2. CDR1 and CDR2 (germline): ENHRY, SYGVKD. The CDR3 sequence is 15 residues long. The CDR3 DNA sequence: TGTGCCATCAAGGGCACGGGAGGGTCCACATATACGCAGTATTAT. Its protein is CAIKGTGGSTYTQYY.

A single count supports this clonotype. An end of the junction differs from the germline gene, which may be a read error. The CDR3 loop is CTSSGPSHEQYF. CDR3 in DNA: TGTACCAGCAGTGGGCCCTCCCACGAGCAATACTTC. The gene calls are TRBV6-1 and TRBJ2-7, with D unclear. This CDR3 contains 12 residues. Germline loops: CDR1 MNHNS, CDR2 SASEGT.